This T cell receptor beta chain was recorded in a study of somatic mutations in cytotoxic T cells in rheumatoid arthritis. In the study overall: Patient blood (about 32 ml EDTA) was taken immediately after diagnosis and before treatment. Study-level results: No significant CD8+ T-cell clonality difference was found between rheumatoid arthritis patients and age-matched controls.

Turning to this clone: What it binds is not known.

Once isolated by positive magnetic bead selection, the CD4+ and CD8+ cells had their purity checked by flow cytometry. The data were produced by immunoSEQ multiplex PCR, yet TCRdb's version contains in-frame clones alone and is incomplete. The table has some 9,900 clones, about 82% seen once. The receptor was isolated from an adult with rheumatoid arthritis. Sequenced: CD8+ T cells sorted from blood.

In DNA, the CDR3 is TGTGCCAGCAGCCCCGGGCTCTCCTACAATGAGCAGTTCTTC. Translation: CASSPGLSYNEQFF. The chain joins TRBV13 to TRBJ2-1; D is unresolved. The CDR3 has 14 amino acids. V was clipped by 5 bases and J by 0 bases, with 8 bases between them. Germline lookup yields CDR1 PRHDT and CDR2 FYEKMQ (reference sequence).